This TCR beta chain was identified during a study of blood T cells in healthy people across ages. Study observations and caveats: A greater number of naive CD4+ cells and higher diversity distinguished long-lived donors from aged donors.

PCR was performed a second time for about 6 to 11 cycles using a sample-barcoded 5' primer and a J-beta primer mix. Each of the samples gave a minimum of 2.5 million paired-end reads that contained CDR3. TCRdb called the 5' RACE reads again in MiXCR, with one record for every CDR3 protein. This table holds over 1.5 million distinct CDR3 sequences, 40% to 55% found once. Each sample gave at least 6 million isolated PBMCs. V trimming: 2 bases; J trimming: 4 bases; junction bases outside the gene matches: 13. In germline, CDR1 is SQVTM, CDR2 ANQGSEA. The CDR3 runs to 19 residues. This clonotype was picked up a small number of times. No antigen is known for it.

Specimen: blood. V is TRBV29-1 and J is TRBJ2-3; 15 positions agree with TRBD2. The receptor's source is a woman aged 40 to 50 in good health. The CDR3 DNA follows: TGCAGCGTTGAAATAGGACTAGCGGGGGGGCCGGCAGATCCAGATACGCAGTATTTT. Translation gives CSVEIGLAGGPADPDTQYF.